This T cell receptor (beta chain) was identified in a study of tumor and adjacent non-tumor tissue in lung cancer. Study-level information: Approximately 4 million productive TCRbeta reads were obtained per sample on average.

This clonotype was counted once. Its antigen is not identified. The library came from three nested PCR rounds adapted from ARM-PCR protocols. Using its own MiXCR run on the multiplex PCR reads, TCRdb lists one record per CDR3 protein. The table has some 100,000 distinct CDR3 sequences, 50% to 70% seen once. No cell sorting was done before RNA was extracted from the tissue. Distant lung tissue was collected more than 3 cm away from the tumor edge. CDR1 is MDHEN, CDR2 SYDVKM, per germline. This CDR3 region has 14 residues. V was pared by 5 bases and J by 6 bases, with 13 bases between. Study results and limitations: Higher tumor TCR diversity was associated with shorter survival.

The chain has TRBV28 and TRBJ1-4; D is perhaps TRBD1 (5 bases). Sequencing used distant non-tumor lung tissue. The sequence derives from a man aged 30-40 years with non-small cell lung cancer. DNA of the CDR3: TGTGCCAGCAGTCCAGGGAGAGAGGATGAAAAACTGTTTTTT. Encoded protein: CASSPGREDEKLFF.